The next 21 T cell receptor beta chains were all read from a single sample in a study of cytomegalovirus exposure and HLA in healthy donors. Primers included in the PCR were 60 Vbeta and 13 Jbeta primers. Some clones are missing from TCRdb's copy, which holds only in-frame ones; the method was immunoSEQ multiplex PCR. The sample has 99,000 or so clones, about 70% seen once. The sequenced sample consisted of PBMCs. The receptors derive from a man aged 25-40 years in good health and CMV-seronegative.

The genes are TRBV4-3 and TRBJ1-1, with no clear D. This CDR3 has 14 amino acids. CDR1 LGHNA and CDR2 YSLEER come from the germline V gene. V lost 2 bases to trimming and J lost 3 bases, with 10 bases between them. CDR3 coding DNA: TGCGCCAGCAGCCAAATAGTGTCGGACACTGAAGCTTTCTTT. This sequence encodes CASSQIVSDTEAFF.

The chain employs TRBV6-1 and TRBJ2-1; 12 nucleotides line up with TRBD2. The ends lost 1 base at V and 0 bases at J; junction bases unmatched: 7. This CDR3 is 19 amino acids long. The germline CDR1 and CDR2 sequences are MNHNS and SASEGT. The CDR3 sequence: CASSEGTSGTRSSYNEQFF. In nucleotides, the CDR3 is TGTGCCAGCAGTGAAGGGACTAGCGGGACCAGATCCTCCTACAATGAGCAGTTCTTC.

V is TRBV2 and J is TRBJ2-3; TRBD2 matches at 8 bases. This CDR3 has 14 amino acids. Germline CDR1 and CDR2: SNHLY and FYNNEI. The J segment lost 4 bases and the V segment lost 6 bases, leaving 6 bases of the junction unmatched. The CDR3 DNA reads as TGTGCCAGCAGAACGGGACTAGTAGCAGATACGCAGTATTTT. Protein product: CASRTGLVADTQYF.

The CDR3 loop is CASSGLDRVNQPQHF. The CDR3 DNA reads TGTGCCAGCAGTGGGCTCGACAGGGTTAATCAGCCCCAGCATTTT. The chain recombines TRBV2 with TRBJ1-5; 7 bases agree with TRBD1. The CDR3 loop spans 15 amino acids. Losses at the gene ends were 4 bases for V and 4 bases for J; bases not matched to a gene: 7. Germline V CDR1 and CDR2: SNHLY, FYNNEI.

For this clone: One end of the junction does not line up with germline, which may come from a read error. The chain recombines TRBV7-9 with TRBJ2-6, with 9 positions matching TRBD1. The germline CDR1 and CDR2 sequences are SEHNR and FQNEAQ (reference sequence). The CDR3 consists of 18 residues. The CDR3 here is CASSLNGTGTRGANGLTF. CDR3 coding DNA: TGTGCCAGCAGCTTAAACGGGACAGGGACGCGCGGGGCCAACGGCCTGACTTTC.

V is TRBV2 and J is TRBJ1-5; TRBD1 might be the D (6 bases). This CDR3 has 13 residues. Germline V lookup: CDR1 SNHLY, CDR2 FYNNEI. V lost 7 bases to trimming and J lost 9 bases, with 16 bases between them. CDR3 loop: CASNRDLNTPQHF. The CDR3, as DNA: TGTGCCAGCAACAGGGACCTCAATACGCCCCAGCATTTT.

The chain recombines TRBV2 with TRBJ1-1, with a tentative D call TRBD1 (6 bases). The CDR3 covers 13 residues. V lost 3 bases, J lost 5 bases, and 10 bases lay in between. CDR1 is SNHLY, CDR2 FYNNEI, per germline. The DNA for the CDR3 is TGTGCCAGCAGTGACAGGGGATATACTGAAGCTTTCTTT. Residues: CASSDRGYTEAFF.

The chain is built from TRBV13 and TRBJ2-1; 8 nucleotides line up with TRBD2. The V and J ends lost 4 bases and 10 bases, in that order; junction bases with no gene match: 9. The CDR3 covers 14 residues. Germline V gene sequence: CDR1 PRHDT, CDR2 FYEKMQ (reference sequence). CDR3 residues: CASSSGRGMGEQFF. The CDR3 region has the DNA TGTGCCAGCAGCTCCGGGAGGGGGATGGGGGAGCAGTTCTTC.

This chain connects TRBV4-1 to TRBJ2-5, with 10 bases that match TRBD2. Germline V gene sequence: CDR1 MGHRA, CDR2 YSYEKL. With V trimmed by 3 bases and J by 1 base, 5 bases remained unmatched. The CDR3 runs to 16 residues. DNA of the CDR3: TGCGCCAGCAGCCAGCTGCGACTAGCGGGCCAAGAGACCCAGTACTTC. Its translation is CASSQLRLAGQETQYF.

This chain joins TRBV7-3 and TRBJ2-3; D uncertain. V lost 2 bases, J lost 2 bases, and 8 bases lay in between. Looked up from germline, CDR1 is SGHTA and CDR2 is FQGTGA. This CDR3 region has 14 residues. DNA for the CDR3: TGTGCCAGCAGCTTAGGCGGATACACAGATACGCAGTATTTT. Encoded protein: CASSLGGYTDTQYF.

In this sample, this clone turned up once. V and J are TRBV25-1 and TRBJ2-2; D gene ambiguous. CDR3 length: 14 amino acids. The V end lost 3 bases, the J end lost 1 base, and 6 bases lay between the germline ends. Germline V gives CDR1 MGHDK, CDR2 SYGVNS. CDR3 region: CASSDRRNTGELFF. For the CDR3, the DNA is TGTGCCAGCAGTGACAGAAGGAACACCGGGGAGCTGTTTTTT.

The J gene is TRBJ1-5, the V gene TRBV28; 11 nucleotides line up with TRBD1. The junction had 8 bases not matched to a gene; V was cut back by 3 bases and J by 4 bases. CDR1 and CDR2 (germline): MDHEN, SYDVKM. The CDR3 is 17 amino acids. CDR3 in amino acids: CASSLGQGGNLNQPQHF. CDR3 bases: TGTGCCAGCAGTTTGGGACAGGGGGGGAACCTAAATCAGCCCCAGCATTTT.

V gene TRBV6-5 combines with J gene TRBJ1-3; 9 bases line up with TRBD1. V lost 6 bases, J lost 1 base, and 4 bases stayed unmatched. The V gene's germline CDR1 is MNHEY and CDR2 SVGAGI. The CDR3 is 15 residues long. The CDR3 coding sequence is TGTGCCAGCAGCTCAGACAGGGGGTCTGGAAACACCATATATTTT. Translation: CASSSDRGSGNTIYF.

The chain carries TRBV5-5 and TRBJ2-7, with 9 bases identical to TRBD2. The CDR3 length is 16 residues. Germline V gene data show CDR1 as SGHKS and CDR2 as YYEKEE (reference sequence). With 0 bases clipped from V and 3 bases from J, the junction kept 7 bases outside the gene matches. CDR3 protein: CASSLAMSSGNYEQYF. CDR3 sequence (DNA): TGTGCCAGCAGCTTGGCCATGTCTAGCGGGAACTACGAGCAGTACTTC.

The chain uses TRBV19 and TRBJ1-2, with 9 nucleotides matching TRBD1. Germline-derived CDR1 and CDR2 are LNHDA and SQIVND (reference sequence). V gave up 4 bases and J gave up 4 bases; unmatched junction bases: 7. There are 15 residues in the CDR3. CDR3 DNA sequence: TGTGCCAGTAGTACCGCCTGGACAGGGGCCTATGGCTACACCTTC. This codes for CASSTAWTGAYGYTF.

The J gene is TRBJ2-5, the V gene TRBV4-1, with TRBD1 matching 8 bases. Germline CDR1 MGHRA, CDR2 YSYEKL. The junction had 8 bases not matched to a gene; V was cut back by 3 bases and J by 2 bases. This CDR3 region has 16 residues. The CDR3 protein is CASSHLQGVGQETQYF. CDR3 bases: TGCGCCAGCAGCCATCTACAGGGGGTAGGTCAAGAGACCCAGTACTTC.

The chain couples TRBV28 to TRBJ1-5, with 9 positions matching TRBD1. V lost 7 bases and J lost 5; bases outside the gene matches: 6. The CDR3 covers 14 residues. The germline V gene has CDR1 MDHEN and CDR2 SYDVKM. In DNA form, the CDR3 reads TGTGCCAGCACCACAGGGGGCTTAGATCAGCCCCAGCATTTT. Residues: CASTTGGLDQPQHF.

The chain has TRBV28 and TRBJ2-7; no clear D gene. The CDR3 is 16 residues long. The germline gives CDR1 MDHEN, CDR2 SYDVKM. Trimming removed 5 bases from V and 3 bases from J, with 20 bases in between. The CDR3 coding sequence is TGTGCCAGCAGTCCTTCAGTGGGCCTACGACGCTACGAGCAGTACTTC. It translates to CASSPSVGLRRYEQYF.

The DNA of the CDR3 is TGCGCCAGCCGGACTCAAACGAACACCGGGGAGCTGTTTTTT. It specifies CASRTQTNTGELFF. The rearrangement links TRBV5-1 to TRBJ2-2, with a tentative D call TRBD2 (5 bases). Trimming left V 7 bases short and J 0 bases short, with 10 bases between. CDR1 is SGHRS and CDR2 is YFSETQ in the germline V gene. The CDR3 has 14 amino acids. Variable domain in full (rest from reference TRBV5-1 and TRBJ2-2): KAGVTQTPRYLIKTRGQQVTLSCSPISGHRSVSWYQQTPGQGLQFLFEYFSETQRNKGNFPGRFSGRQFSNSRSEMNVSTLELGDSALYLCASRTQTNTGELFFGEGSRLTVL.

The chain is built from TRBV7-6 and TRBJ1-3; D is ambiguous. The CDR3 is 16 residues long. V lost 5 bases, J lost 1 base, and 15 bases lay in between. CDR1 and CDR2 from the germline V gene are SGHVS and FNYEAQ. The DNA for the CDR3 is TGTGCCAGCAGCCTAGAGGGATCGGGGTCTGGAAACACCATATATTTT. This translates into CASSLEGSGSGNTIYF.

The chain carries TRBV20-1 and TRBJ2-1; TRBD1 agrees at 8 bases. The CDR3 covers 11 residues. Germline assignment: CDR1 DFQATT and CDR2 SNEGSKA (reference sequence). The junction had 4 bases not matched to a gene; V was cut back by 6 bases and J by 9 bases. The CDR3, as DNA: TGCAGTGCACTGGACAGGGCTGAGCAGTTCTTC. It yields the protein CSALDRAEQFF.